This paragraph reports one TCR beta chain. The data belong to a study of neurological immune-mediated disorders. This sample's time point: longitudinal time-point 1 (baseline). One entry per CDR3 protein results from TCRdb running MiXCR on the 5' RACE reads. The sample lists fewer than 90,000 distinct CDR3 sequences, roughly 10% seen once, with roughly a tenth in the top ten. The sample consisted of PBMCs. This sequence originates from a man aged 25-45 years in good health.

The CDR3 coding sequence is TGCAGTGCTAGAGAGGCGGTTGCGGACACTGAAGCTTTCTTT. Translated, it gives CSAREAVADTEAFF. The chain couples TRBV20-1 to TRBJ1-1; D gene uncertain. Germline V CDR1 and CDR2: DFQATT, SNEGSKA (reference sequence). Between the trimmed V and J ends, which lost 0 bases and 3 bases, there was a span of 11 bases. The CDR3 is 14 residues long.